This T cell receptor beta chain was documented in a study of a mutant IDH1 vaccine in newly diagnosed glioma. Study information: With temozolomide cycles, or 4-6 weeks after radiotherapy alone, vaccination was started.

This CDR3 has 15 amino acids. The V end lost 1 base, the J end lost 0 bases, and 10 bases lay between the germline ends. Germline V CDR1 and CDR2: SEHNR, FQNEAQ (reference sequence). Time point in this sample: week 23, last vaccination. Doses consisted of 300 ug of mutant IDH1 20-mer peptide each, paired with topical imiquimod. The method was immunoSEQ multiplex PCR; TCRdb's version includes in-frame clones alone and lacks a portion of them. The data hold approximately 30,000 clones, with approximately 80% observed a single time. As to this clone: Its antigen is not identified.

The chain combines TRBV7-9 with TRBJ2-7; possible D gene TRBD1, 6 bases. The source is a young woman with glioma. Here the sequenced sample was PBMCs, taken from a glioma patient whose treatment included an IDH1 peptide vaccine. For the CDR3, the DNA is TGTGCCAGCAGCTTAGGGCAGGGGCCCTCCTACGAGCAGTACTTC. As protein: CASSLGQGPSYEQYF.